These 14 T cell receptor beta chains came from one sample sequenced in a study of molecular identifiers for immune sequencing clone quantification (dated by TCRdb to 2017 to 2018). Libraries were constructed by PCR. Instrument used: NextSeq 500. TCRdb handled the public reads itself, with Q25 trimming in fastp and clone calling in MiXCR, and kept productive beta chains. All rows with the same CDR3 protein become a single entry with the most common DNA and genes. In this sample the table shows about 510,000 distinct CDR3 sequences, roughly 26% of which occur a single time. The top ten clones comprise around 0.79% of the sample. The sample taken for sequencing was naive CD8+ T cells from blood, with Jurkat cell RNA spiked in. This sample's cell subset or site label indicates: FACS-sorted CD8+CD4-CCR7+CD45RA+ naive T cells. Every receptor here comes from a human donor in good health. Some libraries in this study had Jurkat cell RNA spiked in.

For this clonotype: One junction end does not reproduce the germline sequence, and a read error may be involved. The chain recombines TRBV29-1 with TRBJ1-2; TRBD1 is a possible D gene (5 bases). The CDR3 contains 13 residues. Germline loops: CDR1 SQVTM, CDR2 ANQGSEA. CDR3 loop: CGVEPLRVPGYTF. CDR3 bases: TGCGGCGTTGAACCCCTCAGGGTTCCTGGCTACACCTTC.

The gene calls are TRBV4-3 and TRBJ2-3, with 7 positions matching TRBD1. J lost 2 bases, V lost 0 bases, and 5 bases had no gene match. Looked up from germline, CDR1 is LGHNA and CDR2 is YSLEER. The CDR3 is 16 residues long. This CDR3 is CASSQERQGYTDTQYF. The DNA of the CDR3 is TGCGCCAGCAGCCAAGAACGACAGGGTTACACAGATACGCAGTATTTT.

Worth noting for this clonotype: A much larger clonotype is one base distant, so this may be a read error. In DNA form, the CDR3 reads TGTGCCAGCAGCTTAGGGACAGAGACGAACACTGAAGCTTTCTTT. Residues: CASSLGTETNTEAFF. This chain connects TRBV7-9 to TRBJ1-1; D is perhaps TRBD1 (6 bases). V gave up 1 base and J gave up 1 base, with 10 bases separating them. This CDR3 contains 15 residues. The V gene's germline CDR1 is SEHNR and CDR2 FQNEAQ (reference sequence).

About this clonotype itself: As the CDR3 is not closed by the conserved phenylalanine or tryptophan, this likely results from a read error. The DNA is left out, because the CDR3 cannot be placed on it with certainty; the CDR3 is given as TCRdb lists it. The chain is built from TRBV29-1 and TRBJ1-2; the D segment call TRBD1 is taken from the table without a DNA check. CDR1 is SQVTM and CDR2 is ANQGSEA in the germline V gene. The CDR3 is 11 residues long, ends included. The CDR3 sequence is CSILTVVVMFL.

This clonotype was counted between two and nine times. The V call is TRBV6-2 or TRBV6-3, the J call TRBJ2-2, with D possibly matching TRBD2 (7 bases). The germline V gene encodes CDR1 MNHEY and CDR2 SVGEGT. The CDR3 is 16 amino acids. Trimming removed 5 bases from V and 4 bases from J, with 17 bases in between. CDR3 protein: CASSRYGGLGTGELFF. The CDR3 DNA reads TGTGCCAGCAGTCGCTACGGGGGGCTCGGCACCGGGGAGCTGTTTTTT.

For this clonotype: Germline is not matched at one junction end, which may reflect a read error. V usage is TRBV4-3 and J usage is TRBJ2-7, with TRBD1 matching over 11 bases. CDR3 length equals 15 residues. The germline V gene has CDR1 LGHNA and CDR2 YSLEER. The CDR3 bases are TGCGCCAGCTGCCAATCGGGACAGGGGGTCTACGAGCAGTACTTC. It translates to CASCQSGQGVYEQYF.

This clonotype occurred a few times. The chain links TRBV11-3 to TRBJ2-7; possible D gene TRBD2, 5 bases. Germline CDR1 is SGHNT and CDR2 is YENEEA. V gave up 5 bases and J gave up 4 bases, with 15 bases separating them. The CDR3 totals 14 residues. The CDR3 nucleotides are TGTGCCAGCAGCCTAAGAGGGTTTGGTTACGAGCAGTACTTC. It encodes CASSLRGFGYEQYF.

This clonotype was seen once. The chain links TRBV2 to TRBJ2-7; D gene uncertain. The CDR3 is 13 amino acids. From germline, CDR1 is SNHLY and CDR2 FYNNEI. V shed 3 bases and J shed 2 bases, with 8 bases lying between them. The CDR3 is CASSDARTYEQYF. CDR3 DNA: TGTGCCAGCAGTGACGCGAGGACCTACGAGCAGTACTTC.

Points on this clonotype: This may be a read error, as it is one base from a much larger clone. V usage is TRBV12-3 or TRBV12-4 and J usage is TRBJ1-4; D gene unclear. This CDR3 has 13 residues. The DNA of the CDR3 is TGTGCCACCCGGGAAGACCCTAATGATAAACTGTTTTTT. Translated: CATREDPNDKLFF.

As regards this clonotype: Given a much more abundant clone one base away, this may be a read error. This chain uses TRBV28 with TRBJ1-4; the D is unclear. This CDR3 comprises 15 residues. Germline CDR1 is MDHEN and CDR2 is SYDVKM. This CDR3 is CANSLFSTTNEKLFF. The CDR3 bases are TGTGCCAACAGTTTATTTTCAACAACTAATGAAAAACTGTTTTTT. Complete variable domain (other parts from reference TRBV28 and TRBJ1-4): DVKVTQSSRYLVKRTGEKVFLECVQDMDHENMFWYRQDPGLGLRLIYFSYDVKMKEKGDIPEGYSVSREKKERFSLILESASTNQTSMYLCANSLFSTTNEKLFFGSGTQLSVL.

This clonotype has at least ten counts. The chain joins TRBV28 to TRBJ2-7; D may be TRBD2 (6 bases). Germline values: CDR1 MDHEN, CDR2 SYDVKM. CDR3 length: 15 residues. V was pared by 7 bases and J by 3 bases, with 19 bases between. The chain's CDR3 is CASTERLDRSYEQYF. The CDR3 bases are TGTGCCAGCACCGAACGACTAGATCGTAGCTACGAGCAGTACTTC. The whole variable domain, filled in from reference TRBV28 and TRBJ2-7, reads DVKVTQSSRYLVKRTGEKVFLECVQDMDHENMFWYRQDPGLGLRLIYFSYDVKMKEKGDIPEGYSVSREKKERFSLILESASTNQTSMYLCASTERLDRSYEQYFGPGTRLTVT.

The gene calls are TRBV27 and TRBJ1-1; possibly TRBD1 for D (6 bases). CDR3 length equals 13 residues. Germline V gene sequence: CDR1 MNHEY, CDR2 SMNVEV (reference sequence). Deletions cut 7 bases from V and 3 bases from J, with 12 bases between. Here the CDR3 reads CASKGGVHTEAFF. The CDR3 DNA follows: TGTGCCAGCAAGGGGGGTGTTCACACTGAAGCTTTCTTT.

This clonotype was seen repeatedly, ten times or more. V is TRBV20-1 and J is TRBJ2-5; 9 bases align to TRBD2. The CDR3 length is 15 residues. Trimming took 5 bases from V and 0 from J; bases not matched to a gene: 7. Germline V gives CDR1 DFQATT, CDR2 SNEGSKA (reference sequence). DNA for the CDR3: TGCAGTGCTGAGCGGGAGGCTCGGTACCAAGAGACCCAGTACTTC. It translates to CSAEREARYQETQYF.

The table lists this clonotype with a few counts. This chain uses TRBV27 with TRBJ1-1, with 7 positions matching TRBD1. J lost 5 bases, V lost 2 bases, and 5 bases had no gene match. The CDR3 sequence is 14 residues long. In germline, CDR1 is MNHEY, CDR2 SMNVEV (reference sequence). The CDR3 region is CASSLEVRGTEAFF. The CDR3 coding sequence is TGTGCCAGCAGTTTAGAGGTCAGGGGGACTGAAGCTTTCTTT.